This TCR beta chain appears in the sequencing data of a study of neurological immune-mediated disorders. The study, taken as a whole, reports: Healthy controls had more TCR clonal expansion than multiple sclerosis, which showed the least, whereas HTLV-1-associated myelopathy showed the most.

This clonotype came up many times. Its specificity is not known. As for the cDNA, it was generated by 5'RACE with 10-nucleotide random UMIs. Via MiXCR, TCRdb re-called the 5' RACE reads, giving one row per CDR3 protein. The top ten clones hold approximately 2.1% of a sample with about 46,000 distinct CDR3 sequences, about 2% of them seen once. Germline values: CDR1 WSHSY, CDR2 SAAADI. V lost 8 bases and J lost 10, with 11 bases in between. The CDR3 has 10 residues. This chain links TRBV10-2 with TRBJ1-1; D might be TRBD1 (5 bases). Sequencing used PBMCs. This clonotype was sampled from a woman between 40 and 55 years old with multiple sclerosis. This CDR3 is CASGEGLAFF. The CDR3 DNA reads TGCGCCAGCGGGGAGGGGCTAGCTTTCTTT.